The next 21 T cell receptor gamma chains were all read from a single sample in a study of γδ T cells in repeated Plasmodium falciparum infection. Vgamma9/Vdelta2+ and Vdelta2-negative gammadelta T cells were flow-sorted from PBMC for bulk sequencing. TCRdb re-identified clones in the multiplex PCR reads via CATT. This table holds approximately 30,000 gamma-chain clones, approximately 1.5% found once. Material: gamma-delta T cells from blood. The receptors were gathered from a pool of human donors (malaria-infected and uninfected, not separated).

This clone was observed a handful of times. This sequence is one base from a far larger clone and is likely a read error. Other DNA sequences in this sample translate to the same CDR3. Here the CDR3 reads CATSGGYKKLF. CDR3 DNA sequence: TGTGCCACCTCGGGCGGCTATAAGAAACTCTTT. This chain connects TRGV4 to TRGJ1 or TRGJ2. In the absence of a J gene in TCRdb, the DNA was matched to germline to assign it here. Unmatched junction bases numbered 8, after V lost 8 bases and J lost 7 bases. The CDR3 runs to 11 residues. Germline CDR1 and CDR2: EGSTGY and YDSYTSSV.

This clone has ten or more counts. TCRdb records a much larger clone's protein for this DNA, with a difference at residue 6 that likely arises from a read error; the protein given is the translation of the DNA. This chain's CDR3 is CALWEAVESWFKIF. CDR3 nucleotides: TGTGCCTTGTGGGAGGCTGTAGAGAGTTGGTTCAAGATATTT. The chain is built from TRGV9 and TRGJP1. The J gene, not given by TCRdb, was assigned here from a germline match of the nucleotide sequence. The germline V gene has CDR1 GITISATS and CDR2 ISYDGTV (reference sequence). J gave up 9 bases and V 2 bases, and 9 bases lay outside the gene matches. This CDR3 is built from 14 residues.

Note on this clone: TCRdb has a much larger clone's protein, which differs at residue 12 from the translation of this DNA, likely because of a read error; what is shown is the protein translated from the DNA. The chain is built from TRGV9 and TRGJP. TCRdb carries no J gene annotation; the J gene was assigned here by matching the DNA with germline. Germline V gene data show CDR1 as GITISATS and CDR2 as ISYDGTV (reference sequence). The CDR3 loop spans 17 amino acids. The CDR3 spells CALWEVGPELGRKIKVF. DNA for the CDR3: TGTGCCTTGTGGGAGGTGGGACCGGAGTTGGGCAGAAAAATCAAGGTATTT.

This clone showed up many times. The rearrangement joins TRGV9 to TRGJP. The V gene's germline CDR1 is GITISATS and CDR2 ISYDGTV (reference sequence). V was clipped by 0 bases and J by 3 bases; unmatched bases: 8. This CDR3 contains 19 residues. CDR3 region: CALWEVHFLQELGKKIKVF. The CDR3 DNA is TGTGCCTTGTGGGAGGTGCACTTTTTGCAAGAGTTGGGCAAAAAAATCAAGGTATTT.

This clone was seen repeatedly, ten times or more. The TCRdb protein comes from a much larger clone and disagrees with this DNA's translation at residue 9, likely due to a read error; the protein given here is derived from the DNA. The V gene is TRGV9, the J gene TRGJ1 or TRGJ2. The J gene, not given by TCRdb, was assigned here from a germline match of the nucleotide sequence. There are 14 residues in the CDR3. The germline V gene has CDR1 GITISATS and CDR2 ISYDGTV (reference sequence). After removal of 0 bases from V and 5 bases from J, the junction contained 7 bases not matched to a gene. DNA of the CDR3: TGTGCCTTGTGGGAGGTGCAAAGGGATTATAAGAAACTCTTT. Translating it yields CALWEVQRDYKKLF.

This clone has a handful of counts. The amino acid sequence in TCRdb belongs to a much larger clone and departs from this DNA's translation at residue 9, likely a sequencing read error; the sequence shown is translated from the DNA. The J gene was not called, though the V gene is TRGV9. The CDR3 is 11 residues long. Germline loops: CDR1 GITISATS, CDR2 ISYDGTV (reference sequence). The CDR3 loop reads CALWESREELF. The CDR3 bases are TGTGCCTTGTGGGAGTCCCGCGAGGAACTCTTT.

This clone was counted a few times. The TCRdb protein comes from a much larger clone and disagrees with this DNA's translation at residue 6, likely due to a read error; the protein given here is derived from the DNA. This chain uses TRGV9 with TRGJP. No J segment appears in TCRdb, so it was assigned here by matching the sequence to germline. CDR3 size: 19 residues. From germline, CDR1 is GITISATS and CDR2 ISYDGTV (reference sequence). Unmatched junction bases numbered 14, after V lost 2 bases and J lost 7 bases. CDR3 DNA: TGTGCCTTGTGGGAGGCGCAAAGGCCCTCGGAGTTGGGCAAAAAAATCAAGGTATTT. This gives the protein CALWEAQRPSELGKKIKVF.

Turning to this clone: The protein that TCRdb holds for this DNA derives from a much larger clone and differs from the translated DNA at residue 8, which likely indicates a read error; the protein shown here is translated from the DNA. The chain couples TRGV9 to TRGJP. No J gene was available from TCRdb, and it was assigned here by a germline match of the DNA. With 1 base clipped from V and 3 bases from J, the junction kept 6 bases outside the gene matches. This CDR3 is built from 18 residues. Germline values: CDR1 GITISATS, CDR2 ISYDGTV (reference sequence). CDR3 protein: CALWEVPTQELGKKIKVF. The CDR3 nucleotides are TGTGCCTTGTGGGAGGTACCCACGCAAGAGTTGGGCAAAAAAATCAAGGTATTT.

There are a few counts of this clone. This DNA's translation differs at residue 6 from TCRdb's protein, which comes from a much larger clone; a read error is likely, and the protein shown is translated from the DNA. The rearrangement uses TRGV9 and TRGJP1. TCRdb records no J gene; here it was assigned by comparing the DNA to germline. The V gene's germline CDR1 is GITISATS and CDR2 ISYDGTV (reference sequence). The CDR3 spans 15 residues. The V gene end was trimmed by 3 bases and the J gene end by 0 bases; junction bases not matched to a gene: 4. The CDR3 loop reads CALWERYTTGWFKIF. The CDR3 DNA is TGTGCCTTGTGGGAGAGATATACCACTGGTTGGTTCAAGATATTT.

At least ten counts were recorded for this clone. A far larger clone is one nucleotide away, so this likely arose from a read error. Other DNA sequences from this sample encode an identical CDR3 as well. The J gene went uncalled, whereas the V gene is TRGV4. The CDR3 has 10 amino acids. CDR1 is EGSTGY and CDR2 is YDSYTSSV in the germline V gene. CDR3 coding DNA: TGTGCCACCTGGGATTATAAGAAGCTCTTT. Translating gives CATWDYKKLF.

As concerns this clone: The TCRdb protein, from a much larger clone, departs from this DNA's translation at residue 3, likely by read error; the protein shown derives from the DNA. The rearrangement uses TRGV9 and TRGJ1 or TRGJ2. Here the J gene was assigned by germline matching of the DNA, as TCRdb has none. The germline V gene has CDR1 GITISATS and CDR2 ISYDGTV (reference sequence). The CDR3 extends over 12 amino acids. The CDR3 DNA reads TGTGCCTCGTGGGAGGCTACTGATAAGAAACTCTTT. Translating it yields CASWEATDKKLF.

This clone was observed a handful of times. This DNA translates differently at residue 3 from the TCRdb protein, which is that of a much larger clone; a read error is likely, and the protein shown is the DNA's own translation. The chain employs TRGV2 and TRGJ1 or TRGJ2. Matching the DNA to germline supplied the J gene, which TCRdb does not give. This CDR3 is built from 11 residues. CDR1 and CDR2 from the germline V gene are EGSNGY and YDSYNSKV. DNA of the CDR3: TGTGCCGCCTGGGACGGGCCTTGGAAACTCTTT. It yields the protein CAAWDGPWKLF.

This clone appeared a few times. A read error likely explains this, since a far larger clone differs by one base. The identical CDR3 is also encoded by other nucleotide sequences in the sample. The chain is built from TRGV9 and TRGJP. In the absence of a J gene in TCRdb, the DNA was matched to germline to assign it here. Per the germline V gene, CDR1 is GITISATS and CDR2 is ISYDGTV (reference sequence). The CDR3 has 13 amino acids. CDR3 DNA: TGTGCCTTGTTCGAGTTGGGTAAAAAAATCAAGGTATTT. This gives the protein CALFELGKKIKVF.

About this clone: The protein TCRdb lists belongs to a much larger clone and differs from this DNA's translation at residue 2, which points to a read error; the protein shown is made from the DNA. This chain connects TRGV9 to TRGJ1 or TRGJ2. No J gene is reported in TCRdb; it was inferred here by comparing the DNA with germline. The CDR3 contains 12 residues. Germline-derived CDR1 and CDR2 are GITISATS and ISYDGTV (reference sequence). CDR3 nucleotide sequence: TGTACCTTGTGGATAAGGGGCTTTAAGAAACTCTTT. It specifies CTLWIRGFKKLF.

The sample holds a few counts of this clone. TCRdb pairs this DNA with a much larger clone's protein that differs at residue 16, likely a read error; the protein shown was translated from the DNA. The V and J genes are TRGV9 and TRGJP. Per the germline V gene, CDR1 is GITISATS and CDR2 is ISYDGTV (reference sequence). The CDR3 runs 18 residues. CDR3 residues: CALWEVGARRLGKKITVF. The CDR3 DNA follows: TGTGCCTTGTGGGAGGTGGGGGCCCGTAGGTTGGGCAAAAAAATCACGGTATTT.

The chain employs TRGV9 and TRGJ1 or TRGJ2. In the absence of a J gene in TCRdb, the DNA was matched to germline to assign it here. This CDR3 has 15 amino acids. The germline CDR1 and CDR2 sequences are GITISATS and ISYDGTV (reference sequence). After removal of 6 bases from V and 4 bases from J, the junction contained 15 bases not matched to a gene. The CDR3 DNA reads as TGTGCCTTGTGGTCCCCCCCCCCAGGCTATTATAAGAAACTCTTT. As protein: CALWSPPPGYYKKLF.

To note about this clone: This DNA's translation and the protein TCRdb lists, from a much larger clone, do not match at residue 11, likely due to a read error; the protein shown is translated from the DNA. The V gene is TRGV3, the J gene TRGJP. The J gene was not available in TCRdb and was assigned here by matching the DNA to germline segments. Germline values: CDR1 VTNTFY, CDR2 YDVSTARD (reference sequence). The V and J ends lost 3 bases and 23 bases, in that order; junction bases with no gene match: 10. The CDR3 is made up of 12 amino acids. CDR3 region: CATWDRGWFKVF. The DNA for the CDR3 is TGTGCCACCTGGGACCGAGGTTGGTTCAAGGTATTT.

This clone was seen only a few times. The protein that TCRdb holds for this DNA derives from a much larger clone and differs from the translated DNA at residue 6, which likely indicates a read error; the protein shown here is translated from the DNA. This chain links TRGV2 with TRGJ1 or TRGJ2. The V gene end was trimmed by 2 bases and the J gene end by 8 bases; junction bases not matched to a gene: 12. The CDR3 is 14 residues long. The germline V gene has CDR1 EGSNGY and CDR2 YDSYNSKV. The CDR3 DNA reads TGTGCCACCTGGGACGTCACTTCGTCCCATAAGAAACTCTTT. Encoded protein: CATWDVTSSHKKLF.

This clone was counted between two and nine times. A far larger clone is off by one base, so a read error is likely. Additional DNA sequences in this sample encode the identical CDR3. The J gene has no call, while the V gene is TRGV8. CDR3 length: 14 residues. Per the germline V gene, CDR1 is VENAVY and CDR2 is YDSYNSRV. For the CDR3, the DNA is TGTGCCACCTGGGATAGAGCCTCGTATTATAAGAAGCTCTTT. Encoded protein: CATWDRASYYKKLF.

This clone was recorded a few times. TCRdb shows a much larger clone's protein in place of this DNA's translation, and the two differ at residue 3, likely through a read error; the protein shown is translated from the DNA. The chain links TRGV2 to TRGJ1 or TRGJ2. The J gene is absent in TCRdb and was assigned here via DNA matching to germline. Germline lookup yields CDR1 EGSNGY and CDR2 YDSYNSKV. The CDR3 is made up of 13 amino acids. DNA of the CDR3: TGTGCCCCCTGGGACGTTCGTTATTATAAGAAACTCTTT. Amino acid sequence: CAPWDVRYYKKLF.

This clone was observed a handful of times. This DNA's translation and the protein TCRdb lists, from a much larger clone, do not match at residue 12, likely due to a read error; the protein shown is translated from the DNA. No J gene was called, and the V gene is TRGV8. The CDR3 loop spans 14 amino acids. Germline CDR1 VENAVY, CDR2 YDSYNSRV. The CDR3, as DNA: TGTGCCACCTGGGATACAGGCGGTGATTGGATCGAGACGTTT. This encodes CATWDTGGDWIETF.